A single sample gave rise to the 16 T cell receptor beta chains below, sequenced in a study of beta chain features in type 1 diabetes. cDNA synthesis used the whole RNA isolate, giving expressed TCRB sequences. Assay: immunoSEQ multiplex PCR; the TCRdb copy retains only in-frame clones and omits some. The sample holds nearly 350,000 clones, 8% seen once. The specimen was central memory CD4+ T cells from blood. Source of these receptors: a woman under 30 in good health.

The rearrangement links TRBV7-2 to TRBJ2-7; 11 bases fit TRBD2. Per germline, CDR1 SGHTA and CDR2 FQGNSA. The CDR3 has 15 amino acids. The ends lost 5 bases at V and 3 bases at J; junction bases unmatched: 6. CDR3 loop: CASSPYLAGGYEQYF. In DNA, the CDR3 is TGTGCCAGCAGCCCCTATCTAGCGGGAGGCTACGAGCAGTACTTC.

The chain combines TRBV18 with TRBJ1-4; 9 nucleotides match TRBD1. Looked up from germline, CDR1 is KGHSH and CDR2 is LQKENI. This CDR3 contains 14 residues. V lost 3 bases to trimming and J lost 8 bases; unmatched junction nucleotides: 4. The CDR3 DNA sequence: TGTGCCAGCTCACCCGGACAGGGGTGGGAAAAACTGTTTTTT. It specifies CASSPGQGWEKLFF.

As to this clone: This is likely an artifact of a read error, given a far larger clone one base away. The gene calls are TRBV19 and TRBJ2-6, with D unclear. This CDR3 contains 14 residues. V shed 7 bases and J shed 2 bases, with 9 bases lying between them. The germline V gene encodes CDR1 LNHDA and CDR2 SQIVND (reference sequence). CDR3: CASTTRAGANVLTF. The CDR3 region has the DNA TGTGCCAGTACCACCCGGGCTGGGGCCAACGTCCTGACTTTC.

The sample holds many counts of this clone. The chain is built from TRBV5-8 and TRBJ2-3, with 12 bases matching TRBD2. This CDR3 comprises 19 residues. Germline CDR1 is SGHTS and CDR2 is YDEGEE. V gave up 1 base and J gave up 4 bases; unmatched junction bases: 13. This CDR3 is CASSLWVTSGSSRADTQYF. The CDR3 bases are TGTGCCAGCAGCTTGTGGGTGACTAGCGGGAGTAGTCGGGCAGATACGCAGTATTTT.

This clone has at least ten counts. The chain joins TRBV11-2 to TRBJ2-1; 7 bases are shared with TRBD2. Germline V gene sequence: CDR1 SGHAT, CDR2 FQNNGV. The CDR3 covers 13 residues. The V gene end was trimmed by 3 bases and the J gene end by 4 bases; junction bases not matched to a gene: 0. Written as DNA, the CDR3 is TGTGCCAGCAGCTTGGGAGGGTACAATGAGCAGTTCTTC. It yields the protein CASSLGGYNEQFF.

The chain recombines TRBV7-6 with TRBJ2-7; 9 nucleotides line up with TRBD1. The CDR3 consists of 14 residues. With 2 bases clipped from V and 2 bases from J, the junction kept 1 base outside the gene matches. CDR1 and CDR2 from the germline V gene are SGHVS and FNYEAQ. CDR3 DNA sequence: TGTGCCAGCAGCTTAAGGACAGGGGCCTACGAGCAGTACTTC. This encodes CASSLRTGAYEQYF.

This chain links TRBV6-6 with TRBJ2-7; TRBD2 might be the D (7 bases). V lost 7 bases and J lost 2, with 18 bases in between. The CDR3 has 15 amino acids. CDR1 is MNHNY and CDR2 is SVGAGI in the germline V gene (reference sequence). DNA for the CDR3: TGTGCCAGCACTCCTAGGGGGGGCGGCACCTACGAGCAGTACTTC. The encoded protein is CASTPRGGGTYEQYF.

The table lists this clone with many counts. V gene TRBV7-9 combines with J gene TRBJ2-1; TRBD2 aligns across 11 bases. After removal of 6 bases from V and 8 bases from J, the junction contained 9 bases not matched to a gene. Per the germline V gene, CDR1 is SEHNR and CDR2 is FQNEAQ (reference sequence). CDR3 size: 15 residues. The CDR3 DNA is TGTGCCAGCAGATACCTAGCGGGAGGTCAGGATGAGCAGTTCTTC. It yields the protein CASRYLAGGQDEQFF.

This clone has more than one count but fewer than ten. The chain carries TRBV9 and TRBJ2-2; the D call may be TRBD1 or TRBD2 (6 bases each). Trimming left V 4 bases short and J 7 bases short, with 14 bases between. The V gene's germline CDR1 is SGDLS and CDR2 YYNGEE. The CDR3 has 14 amino acids. In nucleotides, the CDR3 is TGTGCCAGCAGCCTAGGGGGGAAAAGCGGGGAGCTGTTTTTT. It yields the protein CASSLGGKSGELFF.

The chain links TRBV15 to TRBJ1-5; D is unresolved. Trimming cost V 3 bases and J 6 bases, with 9 bases left between them. The germline V gene has CDR1 LNHNV and CDR2 YYDKDF (reference sequence). This CDR3 spans 13 amino acids. The CDR3 reads CATSSDTGQPQHF. DNA for the CDR3: TGTGCCACCAGCAGCGATACGGGTCAGCCCCAGCATTTT.

The rearrangement links TRBV9 to TRBJ2-7; D remains unclear. Germline V gives CDR1 SGDLS, CDR2 YYNGEE. CDR3 length equals 14 residues. Trimming cost V 3 bases and J 5 bases, with 15 bases left between them. CDR3 protein: CASSADPLGDEQYF. CDR3 DNA: TGTGCCAGCAGCGCGGACCCCTTAGGTGACGAGCAGTACTTC.

The table lists this clone with a few counts. This chain joins TRBV5-1 and TRBJ2-1; possibly TRBD2 for D (6 bases). Trimming removed 2 bases at V and 3 bases at J, with 12 bases between. CDR1 SGHRS and CDR2 YFSETQ come from the germline V gene. The CDR3 spans 15 residues. DNA for the CDR3: TGCGCCAGCAGCTTACGGGAGCAAGGCTACAATGAGCAGTTCTTC. Encoded protein: CASSLREQGYNEQFF.

Ten or more counts support this clone. This chain joins TRBV7-2 and TRBJ2-1; TRBD2 matches at 7 bases. Losses at the gene ends were 5 bases for V and 12 bases for J; bases not matched to a gene: 10. This CDR3 comprises 13 residues. Germline lookup yields CDR1 SGHTA and CDR2 FQGNSA. This CDR3 is CASSPVAGVAQFF. CDR3 DNA: TGTGCCAGCAGCCCCGTGGCGGGAGTGGCGCAGTTCTTC. Supplemented by reference TRBV7-2 and TRBJ2-1, the full variable domain reads GAGVSQSPSNKVTEKGKDVELRCDPISGHTALYWYRQSLGQGLEFLIYFQGNSAPDKSGLPSDRFSAERTGGSVSTLTIQRTQQEDSAVYLCASSPVAGVAQFFGPGTRLTVL.

This clone was detected only a few times. This rearrangement joins TRBV4-1 to TRBJ2-3; no firm D call. Germline V lookup: CDR1 MGHRA, CDR2 YSYEKL. V was shortened by 2 bases and J by 4 bases, with 10 bases between the two germline ends. The CDR3 has 14 residues. Here the CDR3 reads CASSQSQLADTQYF. Written as DNA, the CDR3 is TGCGCCAGCAGCCAATCGCAGCTAGCAGATACGCAGTATTTT.

The rearrangement joins TRBV5-1 to TRBJ2-3, with a possible D match to TRBD2 (6 bases). The CDR3 length is 14 residues. Trimming took 0 bases from V and 4 from J, leaving 9 bases between them. Germline CDR1 SGHRS, CDR2 YFSETQ. This CDR3 is CASSLVPGADTQYF. CDR3 nucleotide sequence: TGCGCCAGCAGCTTGGTCCCGGGAGCAGATACGCAGTATTTT.

This rearrangement joins TRBV5-8 to TRBJ1-2; no reliable D call. Per germline, CDR1 SGHTS and CDR2 YDEGEE. The CDR3 sequence is 15 residues long. Trimming removed 4 bases at V and 4 bases at J, with 17 bases between. The CDR3 here is CASSRRTHGTYGYTF. In nucleotides, the CDR3 is TGTGCCAGCAGCCGCAGGACCCACGGAACCTATGGCTACACCTTC.